Each of the 18 T cell receptor beta chains below was sequenced from the same sample in a study of early T cells in non-severe SARS-CoV-2 infection. TCRdb redid the calling of the 5' RACE reads with MiXCR, one entry per CDR3 protein. The table includes some 82,000 distinct CDR3 sequences, 10% to 15% detected once. The sequencing here drew on whole blood, taken at baseline. These TCRs come from an adult who was a healthcare worker with PCR-confirmed SARS-CoV-2 infection or an uninfected control (not recorded which).

This clonotype was seen more than once but under ten times. The chain couples TRBV2 to TRBJ2-2, with D unresolved. This CDR3 comprises 14 residues. Trimming removed 1 base at V and 5 bases at J, with 8 bases between. Germline-derived CDR1 and CDR2 are SNHLY and FYNNEI. The CDR3 DNA follows: TGTGCCAGCAGTGAAGAGCAGGCGACCGGGGAGCTGTTTTTT. Translating gives CASSEEQATGELFF.

V usage is TRBV5-1 and J usage is TRBJ2-2; D may be TRBD1 or TRBD2 (5 bases each). CDR1 and CDR2 from the germline V gene are SGHRS and YFSETQ. V was pared by 4 bases and J by 3 bases, with 13 bases between. The CDR3 has 15 residues. The CDR3 protein is CASSLGVSYTGELFF. DNA for the CDR3: TGCGCCAGCAGCCTGGGGGTCAGTTACACCGGGGAGCTGTTTTTT.

In its sample, this clonotype was seen many times. V usage is TRBV6-5 and J usage is TRBJ2-1; D possibly matches TRBD1 or TRBD2 (6 bases each). Trimming pared 2 bases from V and 7 bases from J, leaving 18 bases between. The CDR3 extends over 16 amino acids. The germline V gene encodes CDR1 MNHEY and CDR2 SVGAGI. CDR3 nucleotide sequence: TGTGCCAGCAGTTACCCCAAATTCGGGGGCCCGAATGAGCAGTTCTTC. Translation gives CASSYPKFGGPNEQFF.

The chain has TRBV27 and TRBJ1-6; D perhaps matches TRBD1 (5 bases). Germline assignment: CDR1 MNHEY and CDR2 SMNVEV (reference sequence). This CDR3 has 15 amino acids. The V end was cut by 8 bases, the J end by 7 bases, with 18 bases between. The CDR3: CASGAPPVHNSPLHF. The CDR3 DNA is TGTGCCAGCGGGGCCCCTCCAGTACACAATTCACCCCTCCACTTT.

This clonotype has only a few counts. The chain uses TRBV11-2 and TRBJ2-5; D is undetermined. Trimming shortened V by 1 base and J by 1 base, and 10 bases separated the two germline ends. Looked up from germline, CDR1 is SGHAT and CDR2 is FQNNGV. The CDR3 has 15 residues. CDR3 nucleotide sequence: TGTGCCAGCAGCTTAGGGCTCGACTTCCAAGAGACCCAGTACTTC. It yields the protein CASSLGLDFQETQYF.

This clonotype occurred a few times. In DNA, the CDR3 is TGCGCCAGCAGTGAGTCTCCAGGGGAAGAAAAACTGTTTTTT. As protein: CASSESPGEEKLFF. The chain couples TRBV10-1 to TRBJ1-4, with TRBD1 as a possible D gene (6 bases). The CDR3 is 14 residues long. V was pared by 0 bases and J by 8 bases, with 10 bases between. Germline-derived CDR1 and CDR2 are WNHNN and SYGVQD (reference sequence).

The CDR3 protein is CATKGGTDEKLFF. The CDR3 bases are TGTGCCACCAAGGGGGGGACGGATGAAAAACTGTTTTTT. This chain uses TRBV10-3 with TRBJ1-4; a weak D match, TRBD1 (6 bases). The CDR3 loop spans 13 amino acids. V gave up 10 bases and J gave up 6 bases, with 15 bases separating them. CDR1 and CDR2 (germline): ENHRY, SYGVKD.

The rearrangement uses TRBV18 and TRBJ2-2; either TRBD1 or TRBD2 may fit D (5 bases each). Trimming shortened V by 0 bases and J by 5 bases, and 13 bases separated the two germline ends. CDR3 length equals 16 residues. The germline CDR1 and CDR2 sequences are KGHSH and LQKENI. The CDR3 protein is CASSPPSGQRTGELFF. Written as DNA, the CDR3 is TGTGCCAGCTCACCACCGTCGGGGCAGCGAACCGGGGAGCTGTTTTTT.

As concerns this clonotype: One junction end does not reproduce the germline sequence, and a read error may be involved. Here the CDR3 reads CASSRTGETNKKLFF. The CDR3, as DNA: TGTGCCAGCAGCCGGACAGGGGAGACTAATAAAAAACTGTTTTTT. This sequence joins TRBV7-9 and TRBJ1-4; 9 nucleotides agree with TRBD1. This CDR3 contains 15 residues. In germline, CDR1 is SEHNR, CDR2 FQNEAQ (reference sequence). The full variable domain, its missing parts supplied by reference TRBV7-9 and TRBJ1-4, is DTGVSQNPRHKITKRGQNVTFRCDPISEHNRLYWYRQTLGQGPEFLTYFQNEAQLEKSRLLSDRFSAERPKGSFSTLEIQRTEQGDSAMYLCASSRTGETNKKLFFGSGTQLSVL.

In this sample, this clonotype turned up a few times. This chain uses TRBV28 with TRBJ1-4; unclear D gene. The CDR3 is 12 amino acids. Deletions cut 7 bases from V and 8 bases from J, with 11 bases between. The V gene's germline CDR1 is MDHEN and CDR2 SYDVKM. CDR3 protein: CASTQGGEKLFF. CDR3 in DNA: TGTGCCAGCACCCAAGGAGGAGAAAAACTGTTTTTT.

The sample holds a few counts of this clonotype. V usage is TRBV12-3 or TRBV12-4 and J usage is TRBJ2-3; D possibly corresponds to TRBD1 (6 bases). The CDR3 runs to 18 residues. V shed 7 bases and J shed 5 bases, with 28 bases lying between them. Here the CDR3 reads CASTPLGARGPTGDTQYF. The CDR3 DNA follows: TGTGCCAGCACCCCGCTGGGGGCCCGAGGCCCCACCGGAGATACGCAGTATTTT.

This clonotype was counted a few times. V and J are TRBV6-5 and TRBJ2-1; 8 nucleotides line up with TRBD2. CDR3 length: 16 amino acids. CDR1 is MNHEY and CDR2 is SVGAGI in the germline V gene. Unmatched junction bases numbered 7, after V lost 0 bases and J lost 6 bases. The CDR3, as DNA: TGTGCCAGCAGTTACTCCGCTAGCGGGCCCCTCAATGAGCAGTTCTTC. Protein: CASSYSASGPLNEQFF.

This clonotype was seen only a few times. The chain is built from TRBV2 and TRBJ1-2, with D tentatively TRBD1 (6 bases). CDR3 length: 14 residues. V gave up 1 base and J gave up 5 bases, with 11 bases separating them. Germline CDR1 reads SNHLY; CDR2 reads FYNNEI. The CDR3 region has the DNA TGTGCCAGCAGTGAAGGGGGGCGCCTATATGGCTACACCTTC. This sequence encodes CASSEGGRLYGYTF.

A few counts support this clonotype. J is TRBJ1-1 and V is TRBV20-1; no definite D call. CDR3 length equals 13 residues. Per the germline V gene, CDR1 is DFQATT and CDR2 is SNEGSKA (reference sequence). The germline V and J ends were trimmed by 1 base and 3 bases, with 9 bases remaining between them. In nucleotides, the CDR3 is TGCAGTGCTAGAGTGGGCAGTGACACTGAAGCTTTCTTT. Protein product: CSARVGSDTEAFF.

This clonotype turned up a few times. This chain links TRBV6-6 with TRBJ1-6; D unresolved. V gave up 2 bases and J gave up 5 bases, with 10 bases separating them. CDR3 size: 15 residues. Germline V gives CDR1 MNHNY, CDR2 SVGAGI (reference sequence). The CDR3 sequence is CASSYATQHNSPLHF. As DNA, the CDR3 is TGTGCCAGCAGTTACGCAACACAGCATAATTCACCCCTCCACTTT.

V is TRBV12-3 or TRBV12-4 and J is TRBJ2-3, with TRBD2 identical over 8 bases. After removal of 6 bases from V and 4 bases from J, the junction contained 6 bases not matched to a gene. The CDR3 consists of 14 residues. The DNA of the CDR3 is TGTGCCAGCAGCACCGCCGGGGGGGCAGATACGCAGTATTTT. The encoded protein is CASSTAGGADTQYF.

There are a few counts of this clonotype. V is TRBV6-1 and J is TRBJ1-5; D is unclear. With 0 bases removed from V and 9 bases from J, the gap between germline ends came to 18 bases. Looked up from germline, CDR1 is MNHNS and CDR2 is SASEGT. The CDR3 sequence is 16 residues long. CDR3 in amino acids: CASSEAGGSLARPQHF. As DNA, the CDR3 is TGTGCCAGCAGTGAAGCGGGCGGCAGTCTCGCGAGGCCCCAGCATTTT.

The chain employs TRBV7-9 and TRBJ2-7, with TRBD2 matching 7 bases. CDR1 and CDR2 from the germline V gene are SEHNR and FQNEAQ (reference sequence). The CDR3 has 15 residues. Germline trimming cut 5 bases from V and 7 bases from J; bases unmatched to any gene: 14. The CDR3 DNA is TGTGCCAGCAGCCTCGAGCGCGCGGGAGAGGAAGAGCAGTACTTC. Amino acid sequence: CASSLERAGEEEQYF.